These 5 T cell receptor beta chains were sequenced from one sample in a study of Graves' ophthalmopathy and Graves' hyperthyroidism. RNA transcripts were the template, and TCR beta CDR3 regions were amplified from them. HTBI-primed first-round RT-PCR preceded second-round multiplex PCR. TCRdb recomputed calls from the multiplex PCR reads with MiXCR, one row per CDR3 protein. The repertoire includes 580,000 or so distinct CDR3 sequences, roughly 39% of them detected once, and about 4% sits in the top ten. The sequencing sample was made of peripheral blood or thyroid tissue (not recorded which). These receptor sequences come from an adult man with Graves' hyperthyroidism.

This clonotype was seen at least ten times. This sequence joins TRBV7-8 and TRBJ2-7; D remains unclear. This CDR3 has 13 amino acids. The germline V gene encodes CDR1 SGHVS and CDR2 FQNEAQ. Trimming took 1 base from V and 7 from J, leaving 11 bases between them. The CDR3 DNA is TGTGCCAGCAGCTTAGGGGTATCGCGGGAGCAGTACTTC. Its translation: CASSLGVSREQYF.

V usage is TRBV9 and J usage is TRBJ2-3, with D tentatively TRBD2 (5 bases). CDR3 length equals 16 residues. The V end was cut by 0 bases, the J end by 0 bases, with 11 bases between. CDR1 is SGDLS, CDR2 YYNGEE, per germline. This CDR3 is CASSVGPAVSTDTQYF. Here the CDR3 DNA reads TGTGCCAGCAGCGTAGGTCCAGCGGTAAGCACAGATACGCAGTATTTT.

The rearrangement uses TRBV10-3 and TRBJ1-5, with D perhaps matching TRBD1 (6 bases). This CDR3 is 14 amino acids long. Germline loops: CDR1 ENHRY, CDR2 SYGVKD. The germline V and J ends were trimmed by 5 bases and 1 base, with 9 bases remaining between them. The CDR3 DNA reads as TGTGCCATCAGTCGACAGGAGAGCAATCAGCCCCAGCATTTT. Amino acid sequence: CAISRQESNQPQHF.

J is TRBJ1-1 and V is TRBV30; D is unresolved. The CDR3 runs to 13 residues. The germline CDR1 and CDR2 sequences are GTSNPN and SVGIG (reference sequence). Trimming took off 3 bases at V and 0 bases at J, with 8 bases between the two ends. CDR3 in DNA: TGTGCCTGGAGAGTTGCCCTGAACACTGAAGCTTTCTTT. It specifies CAWRVALNTEAFF.

This clonotype was counted many times. V usage is TRBV6-1 and J usage is TRBJ1-5; D perhaps matches TRBD1 (5 bases). CDR3 length: 13 residues. Trimming took off 8 bases at V and 2 bases at J, with 10 bases between the two ends. Per germline, CDR1 MNHNS and CDR2 SASEGT. The CDR3 DNA reads as TGTGCCAGCGGGGACTTGGGCAATCAGCCCCAGCATTTT. It yields the protein CASGDLGNQPQHF.